This T cell receptor (beta chain) was obtained from a study of blood T cell repertoires in COVID-19. Whole-study context: Researchers got acute and convalescent COVID-19 samples from the United States, Italy and Spain. T cells, B-cell-depleted T cells, or PBMCs provided the cDNA or gDNA that served as material.

Patients from Seattle were sampled longitudinally, starting during active infection. Germline V gene lookup returns CDR1 MDHEN and CDR2 SYDVKM. The CDR3 has 16 amino acids. V lost 5 bases, J lost 0 bases, and 6 bases stayed unmatched. In the original processing: Quantification of nucleated cells was approximated via reference gene primer amplification. Sequenced by immunoSEQ multiplex PCR; TCRdb stores in-frame clones only, minus some. D and trimming were read from the DNA, whereas the V and J calls and clone size are those reported in that table. The sample carries 150,000 to 200,000 clones, 82% recorded once.

This sequence joins TRBV28 and TRBJ1-5; 8 bases are shared with TRBD1. The sample consisted of peripheral blood. The sequence was collected from an older woman with COVID-19, enrolled during active disease. The DNA of the CDR3 is TGTGCCAGCAGTCTGGACAGGGTTCTTAGCAATCAGCCCCAGCATTTT. It yields the protein CASSLDRVLSNQPQHF.